These 2 T cell receptor beta chains share one sample of origin, sequenced in a study of a mutant IDH1 vaccine in newly diagnosed glioma. The assay was immunoSEQ multiplex PCR, and TCRdb's table has in-frame clones only and misses some. This table has 90,000 to 100,000 clones, just under 90% appearing once. No cognate antigen is known for these TCRs. Time point here: week 47, end of study. A single vaccine dose contained 300 ug of mutant IDH1 20-mer peptide, and topical imiquimod was used with it. The sequencing used PBMCs, collected from a glioma patient whose treatment included an IDH1 peptide vaccine. The receptors here all came from a woman in her 50s with glioma.

The chain employs TRBV2 and TRBJ2-7; D unclear. V was shortened by 5 bases and J by 0 bases, with 11 bases between the two germline ends. The CDR3 loop spans 14 amino acids. Per the germline V gene, CDR1 is SNHLY and CDR2 is FYNNEI. CDR3 region: CASSPAGSSYEQYF. The CDR3 DNA is TGTGCCAGCAGTCCGGCTGGATCCTCCTACGAGCAGTACTTC.

This clone has just one count. This CDR3 reads CASSLESAGTGELFF. The CDR3 DNA reads as TGCGCCAGCAGCTTGGAGAGCGCGGGGACCGGGGAGCTGTTTTTT. The chain uses TRBV5-1 and TRBJ2-2; TRBD2 might be the D (6 bases). Germline V gene data show CDR1 as SGHRS and CDR2 as YFSETQ. This CDR3 is 15 amino acids long. Between the trimmed V and J ends, which lost 0 bases and 5 bases, there was a span of 11 bases.